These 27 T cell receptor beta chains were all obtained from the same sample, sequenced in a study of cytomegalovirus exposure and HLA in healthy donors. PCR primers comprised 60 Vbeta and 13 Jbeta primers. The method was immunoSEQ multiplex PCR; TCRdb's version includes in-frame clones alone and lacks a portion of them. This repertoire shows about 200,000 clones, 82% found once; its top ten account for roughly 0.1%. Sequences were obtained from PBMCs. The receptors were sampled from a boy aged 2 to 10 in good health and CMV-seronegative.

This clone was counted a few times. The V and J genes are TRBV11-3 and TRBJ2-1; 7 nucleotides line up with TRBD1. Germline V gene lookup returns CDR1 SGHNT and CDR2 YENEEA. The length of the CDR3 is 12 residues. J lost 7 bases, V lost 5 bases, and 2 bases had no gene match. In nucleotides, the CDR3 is TGTGCCAGCAGCGAGACAGGGAATGAGCAGTTCTTC. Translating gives CASSETGNEQFF. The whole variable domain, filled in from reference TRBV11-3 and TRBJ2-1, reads EAGVVQSPRYKIIEKKQPVAFWCNPISGHNTLYWYLQNLGQGPELLIRYENEEAVDDSQLPKDRFSAERLKGVDSTLKIQPAELGDSAVYLCASSETGNEQFFGPGTRLTVL.

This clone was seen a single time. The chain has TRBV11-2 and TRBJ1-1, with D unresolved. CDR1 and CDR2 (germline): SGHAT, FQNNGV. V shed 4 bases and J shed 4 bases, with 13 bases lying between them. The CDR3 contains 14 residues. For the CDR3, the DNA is TGTGCCAGCAGCTCTAACACCCGGGGCACTGAAGCTTTCTTT. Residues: CASSSNTRGTEAFF.

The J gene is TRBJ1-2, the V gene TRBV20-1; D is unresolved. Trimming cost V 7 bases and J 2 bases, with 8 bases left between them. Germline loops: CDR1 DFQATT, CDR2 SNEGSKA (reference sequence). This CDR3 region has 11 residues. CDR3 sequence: CSVVRNYGYTF. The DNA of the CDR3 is TGCAGTGTAGTCCGGAACTATGGCTACACCTTC.

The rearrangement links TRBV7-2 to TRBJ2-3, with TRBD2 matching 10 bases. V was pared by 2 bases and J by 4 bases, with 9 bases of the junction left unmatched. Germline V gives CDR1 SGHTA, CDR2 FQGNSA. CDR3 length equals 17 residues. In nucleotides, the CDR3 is TGTGCCAGCAGCTTACGGGATAGCGGGGGGCCGTCAGATACGCAGTATTTT. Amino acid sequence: CASSLRDSGGPSDTQYF.

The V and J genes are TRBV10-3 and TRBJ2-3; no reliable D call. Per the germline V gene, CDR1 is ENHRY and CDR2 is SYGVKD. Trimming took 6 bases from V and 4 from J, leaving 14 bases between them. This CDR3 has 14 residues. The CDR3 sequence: CAISTTSQADTQYF. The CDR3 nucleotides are TGTGCCATCAGCACAACTTCCCAGGCAGATACGCAGTATTTT.

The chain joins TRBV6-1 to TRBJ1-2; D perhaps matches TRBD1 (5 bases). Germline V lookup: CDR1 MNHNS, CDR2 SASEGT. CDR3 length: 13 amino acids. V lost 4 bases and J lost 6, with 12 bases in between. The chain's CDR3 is CASSVRGFDGYTF. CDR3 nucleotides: TGTGCCAGCAGTGTGCGGGGCTTTGATGGCTACACCTTC.

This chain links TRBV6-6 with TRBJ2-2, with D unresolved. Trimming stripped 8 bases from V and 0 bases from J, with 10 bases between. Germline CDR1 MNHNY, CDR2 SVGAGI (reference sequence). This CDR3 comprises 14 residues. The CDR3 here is CASLLLANTGELFF. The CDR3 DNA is TGTGCCAGCCTTCTACTTGCGAACACCGGGGAGCTGTTTTTT.

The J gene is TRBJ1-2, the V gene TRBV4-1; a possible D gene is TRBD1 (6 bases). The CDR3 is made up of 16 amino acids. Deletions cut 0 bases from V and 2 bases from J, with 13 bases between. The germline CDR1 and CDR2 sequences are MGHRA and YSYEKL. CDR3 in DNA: TGCGCCAGCAGCCAAGATTCGGGGGGGCAGAACTATGGCTACACCTTC. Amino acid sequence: CASSQDSGGQNYGYTF.

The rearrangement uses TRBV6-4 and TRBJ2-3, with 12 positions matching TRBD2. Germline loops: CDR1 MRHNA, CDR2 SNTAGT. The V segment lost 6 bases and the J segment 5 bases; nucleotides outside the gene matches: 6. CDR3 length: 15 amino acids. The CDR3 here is CASSASGGAGDTQYF. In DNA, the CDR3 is TGTGCCAGCAGCGCTAGCGGGGGGGCCGGAGATACGCAGTATTTT.

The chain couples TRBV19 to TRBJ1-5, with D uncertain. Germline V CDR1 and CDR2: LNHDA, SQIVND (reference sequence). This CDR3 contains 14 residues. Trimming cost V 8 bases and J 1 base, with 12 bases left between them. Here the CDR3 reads CASRRVLSNQPQHF. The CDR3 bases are TGTGCCAGTCGACGGGTTTTGAGCAATCAGCCCCAGCATTTT.

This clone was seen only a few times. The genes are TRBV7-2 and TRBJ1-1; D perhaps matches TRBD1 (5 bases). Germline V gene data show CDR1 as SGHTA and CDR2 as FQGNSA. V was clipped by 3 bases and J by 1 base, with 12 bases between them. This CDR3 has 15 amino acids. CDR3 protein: CASSFVGAENTEAFF. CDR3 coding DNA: TGTGCCAGCAGCTTCGTTGGGGCCGAGAACACTGAAGCTTTCTTT.

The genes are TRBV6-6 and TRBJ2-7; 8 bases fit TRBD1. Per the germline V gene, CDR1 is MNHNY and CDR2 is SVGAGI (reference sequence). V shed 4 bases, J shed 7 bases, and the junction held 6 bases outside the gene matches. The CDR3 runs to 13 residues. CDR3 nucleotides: TGTGCCAGCAGTTCCTCAGGGGGCGGGGAGCAGTACTTC. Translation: CASSSSGGGEQYF.

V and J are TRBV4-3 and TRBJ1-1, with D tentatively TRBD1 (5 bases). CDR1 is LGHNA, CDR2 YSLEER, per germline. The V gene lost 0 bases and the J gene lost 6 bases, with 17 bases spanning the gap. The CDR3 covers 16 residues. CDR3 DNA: TGCGCCAGCAGCCAAGATAGGAGGGGCGGATTGTCTGAAGCTTTCTTT. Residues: CASSQDRRGGLSEAFF.

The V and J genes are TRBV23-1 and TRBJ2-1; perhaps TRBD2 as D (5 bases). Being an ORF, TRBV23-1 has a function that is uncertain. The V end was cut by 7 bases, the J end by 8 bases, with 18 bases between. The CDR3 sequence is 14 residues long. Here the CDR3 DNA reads TGCGCCAGCATCCCCGGACTCTCGGCTGATGAGCAGTTCTTC. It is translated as CASIPGLSADEQFF.

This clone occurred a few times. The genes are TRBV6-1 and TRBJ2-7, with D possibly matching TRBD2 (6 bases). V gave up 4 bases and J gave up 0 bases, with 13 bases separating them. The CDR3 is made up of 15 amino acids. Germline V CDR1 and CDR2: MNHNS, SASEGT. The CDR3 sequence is CASSALVGGSYEQYF. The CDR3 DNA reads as TGTGCCAGCAGTGCCCTAGTGGGGGGCTCCTACGAGCAGTACTTC.

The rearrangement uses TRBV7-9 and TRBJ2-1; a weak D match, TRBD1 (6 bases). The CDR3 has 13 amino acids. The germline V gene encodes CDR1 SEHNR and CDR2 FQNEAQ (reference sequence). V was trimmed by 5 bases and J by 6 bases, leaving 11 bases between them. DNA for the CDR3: TGTGCCAGCAGCATAACAGGGTCCAATGAGCAGTTCTTC. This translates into CASSITGSNEQFF.

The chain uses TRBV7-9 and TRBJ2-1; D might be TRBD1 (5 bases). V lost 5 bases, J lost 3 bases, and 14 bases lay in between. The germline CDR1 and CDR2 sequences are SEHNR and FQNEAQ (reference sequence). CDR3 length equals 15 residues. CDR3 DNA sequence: TGTGCCAGCAGCCGAATTCCCGACAGCTACAATGAGCAGTTCTTC. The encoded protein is CASSRIPDSYNEQFF.

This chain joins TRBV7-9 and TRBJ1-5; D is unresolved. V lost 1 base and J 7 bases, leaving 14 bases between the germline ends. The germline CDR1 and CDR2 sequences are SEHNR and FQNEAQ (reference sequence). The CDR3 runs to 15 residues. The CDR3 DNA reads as TGTGCCAGCAGCTTAGGAAGCGGGGTGTGGCAGCCCCAGCATTTT. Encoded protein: CASSLGSGVWQPQHF.

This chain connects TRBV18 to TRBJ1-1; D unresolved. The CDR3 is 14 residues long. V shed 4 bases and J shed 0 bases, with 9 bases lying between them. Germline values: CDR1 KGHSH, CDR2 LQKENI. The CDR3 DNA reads TGTGCCAGCTCACTCTCACAGCTGAACACTGAAGCTTTCTTT. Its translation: CASSLSQLNTEAFF. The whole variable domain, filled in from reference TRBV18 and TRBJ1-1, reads NAGVMQNPRHLVRRRGQEARLRCSPMKGHSHVYWYRQLPEEGLKFMVYLQKENIIDESGMPKERFSAEFPKEGPSILRIQQVVRGDSAAYFCASSLSQLNTEAFFGQGTRLTVV.

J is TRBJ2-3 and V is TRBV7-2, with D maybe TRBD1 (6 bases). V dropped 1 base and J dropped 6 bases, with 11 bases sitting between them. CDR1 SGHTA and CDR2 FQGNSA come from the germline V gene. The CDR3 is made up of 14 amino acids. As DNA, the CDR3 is TGTGCCAGCAGCTTAGTAGGGGGTGGGGATACGCAGTATTTT. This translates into CASSLVGGGDTQYF.

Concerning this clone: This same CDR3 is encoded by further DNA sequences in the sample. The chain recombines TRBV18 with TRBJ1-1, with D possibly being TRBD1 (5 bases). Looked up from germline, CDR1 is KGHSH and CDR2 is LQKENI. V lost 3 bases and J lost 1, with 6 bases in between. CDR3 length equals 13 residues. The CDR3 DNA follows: TGTGCCAGCTCACCCCAGGGGAACACTGAAGCTTTCTTT. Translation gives CASSPQGNTEAFF.

The CDR3 sequence: CASRQPNTGELFF. CDR3 DNA sequence: TGTGCCAGCAGACAGCCGAACACCGGGGAGCTGTTTTTT. This chain joins TRBV6-5 and TRBJ2-2; D is unresolved. V lost 6 bases and J lost 0, with 5 bases in between. The CDR3 loop spans 13 amino acids. The V gene's germline CDR1 is MNHEY and CDR2 SVGAGI.

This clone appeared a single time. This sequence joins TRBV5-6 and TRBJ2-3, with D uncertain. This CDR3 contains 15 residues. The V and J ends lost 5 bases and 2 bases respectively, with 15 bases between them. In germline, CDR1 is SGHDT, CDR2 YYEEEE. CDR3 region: CASRAVLSPTDTQYF. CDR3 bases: TGTGCCAGCAGGGCGGTTCTGTCCCCCACAGATACGCAGTATTTT.

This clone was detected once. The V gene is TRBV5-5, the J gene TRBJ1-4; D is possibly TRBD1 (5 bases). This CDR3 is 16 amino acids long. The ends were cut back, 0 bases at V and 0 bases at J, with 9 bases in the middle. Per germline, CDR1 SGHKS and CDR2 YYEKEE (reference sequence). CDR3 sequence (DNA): TGTGCCAGCAGCTTGGCGTGGGGGGCAACTAATGAAAAACTGTTTTTT. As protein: CASSLAWGATNEKLFF. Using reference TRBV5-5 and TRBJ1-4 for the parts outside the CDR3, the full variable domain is DAGVTQSPTHLIKTRGQQVTLRCSPISGHKSVSWYQQVLGQGPQFIFQYYEKEERGRGNFPDRFSARQFPNYSSELNVNALLLGDSALYLCASSLAWGATNEKLFFGSGTQLSVL.

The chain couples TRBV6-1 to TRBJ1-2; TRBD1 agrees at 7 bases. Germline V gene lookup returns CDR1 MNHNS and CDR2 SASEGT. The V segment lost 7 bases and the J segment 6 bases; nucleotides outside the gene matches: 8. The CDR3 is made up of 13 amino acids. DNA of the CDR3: TGTGCCAGCACTGTACAGGGGTTAAATGGCTACACCTTC. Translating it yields CASTVQGLNGYTF.

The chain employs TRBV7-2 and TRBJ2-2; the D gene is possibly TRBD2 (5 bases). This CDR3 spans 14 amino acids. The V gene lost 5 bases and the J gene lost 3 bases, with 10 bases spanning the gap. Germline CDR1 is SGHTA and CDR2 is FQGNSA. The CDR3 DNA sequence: TGTGCCAGCAGCCTTACTAGGGACACCGGGGAGCTGTTTTTT. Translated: CASSLTRDTGELFF.

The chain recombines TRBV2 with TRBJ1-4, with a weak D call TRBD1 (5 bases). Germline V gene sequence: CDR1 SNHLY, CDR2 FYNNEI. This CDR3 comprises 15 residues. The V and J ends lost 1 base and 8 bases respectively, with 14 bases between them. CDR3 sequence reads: CASSEGTAGKEKLFF. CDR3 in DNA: TGTGCCAGCAGTGAAGGTACGGCAGGGAAAGAAAAACTGTTTTTT.